Below are 30 T cell receptor beta chains sequenced from a single sample in a study of metastatic and nonmetastatic thyroid tumors. TCRdb re-clonotyped the PCR reads through MiXCR. The sample contains tens of thousands of clones, roughly 24% of which appear only once. Patients underwent thyroid surgery, and none had received any treatment before it. The sample comprised tumor tissue. These TCRs come from a female donor with papillary thyroid cancer or a benign thyroid nodule (not recorded which). Some clones in this sample may be carry-over from other donors' samples.

This clone came up many times. The chain joins TRBV18 to TRBJ2-2; D unclear. V was shortened by 6 bases and J by 4 bases, with 15 bases between the two germline ends. CDR3 length: 15 amino acids. CDR1 is KGHSH and CDR2 is LQKENI in the germline V gene. Here the CDR3 DNA reads TGTGCCAGCTCTGCACCGACAAGTCCCACCGGGGAGCTGTTTTTT. Translating gives CASSAPTSPTGELFF.

A few counts support this clone. The chain employs TRBV6-1 and TRBJ1-2; 8 nucleotides align to TRBD1. This CDR3 is 16 amino acids long. Germline-derived CDR1 and CDR2 are MNHNS and SASEGT. The J segment lost 4 bases and the V segment lost 1 base, leaving 8 bases of the junction unmatched. The CDR3: CASSEEATGVSYGYTF. The CDR3 nucleotides read TGTGCCAGCAGTGAAGAGGCGACAGGGGTCTCCTATGGCTACACCTTC.

This chain uses TRBV6-1 with TRBJ1-6; 7 bases align to TRBD1. V was pared by 7 bases and J by 7 bases, with 10 bases of the junction left unmatched. This CDR3 is built from 15 residues. Germline CDR1 reads MNHNS; CDR2 reads SASEGT. The CDR3 reads CASIRDREGNSPLHF. The CDR3 nucleotides read TGTGCCAGCATAAGAGACAGGGAAGGAAATTCACCCCTCCACTTT.

Judged by abundance, this clone is medium-sized. The J gene is TRBJ1-6, the V gene TRBV13; D is ambiguous. V lost 2 bases and J 10 bases, leaving 15 bases between the germline ends. Germline V lookup: CDR1 PRHDT, CDR2 FYEKMQ (reference sequence). This CDR3 is built from 15 residues. The DNA of the CDR3 is TGTGCCAGCAGCTTATCTTTTTTAGAGGGATCACCCCTCCACTTT. This codes for CASSLSFLEGSPLHF. The variable domain in full, with the rest retrieved from reference TRBV13 and TRBJ1-6, is AAGVIQSPRHLIKEKRETATLKCYPIPRHDTVYWYQQGPGQDPQFLISFYEKMQSDKGSIPDRFSAQQFSDYHSELNMSSLELGDSALYFCASSLSFLEGSPLHFGNGTRLTVT.

This clone was detected many times. Given the absence of the conserved phenylalanine or tryptophan at the CDR3 end, a read error is likely. Because the CDR3's place on the DNA is in doubt, the DNA is left out and the CDR3 is given as listed by TCRdb. The rearrangement uses TRBV9 and TRBJ1-3. The CDR3 contains 10 residues when both ends are counted. The germline V gene encodes CDR1 SGDLS and CDR2 YYNGEE. CDR3: CASILRESYV.

This clone is categorized as medium-sized (0.01 to 0.1%). The chain carries TRBV2 and TRBJ2-7; D ambiguous. The length of the CDR3 is 12 residues. V was cut by 3 bases and J by 0 bases, with 3 bases left in between. CDR1 is SNHLY and CDR2 is FYNNEI in the germline V gene. DNA of the CDR3: TGTGCCAGCAGTGACCACTCCTACGAGCAGTACTTC. Translating gives CASSDHSYEQYF. The whole variable domain, remainder taken from reference TRBV2 and TRBJ2-7, is EPEVTQTPSHQVTQMGQEVILRCVPISNHLYFYWYRQILGQKVEFLVSFYNNEISEKSEIFDDQFSVERPDGSNFTLKIRSTKLEDSAMYFCASSDHSYEQYFGPGTRLTVT.

On this clone: The same CDR3 arises from other DNA sequences in this sample as well. The V call is TRBV20-1, the J call TRBJ2-1; D uncertain. With 4 bases removed from V and 1 base from J, the gap between germline ends came to 11 bases. Germline-derived CDR1 and CDR2 are DFQATT and SNEGSKA (reference sequence). This CDR3 comprises 14 residues. The CDR3 nucleotides are TGCAGTGCTAAATGGTGGAGATCCTACAATGAGCAGTTCTTC. This codes for CSAKWWRSYNEQFF.

Of note for this clone: One end of the junction varies from germline; a read error may be responsible. The J gene is TRBJ2-7, the V gene TRBV5-1; a weak D match, TRBD1 (5 bases). Per germline, CDR1 SGHRS and CDR2 YFSETQ. CDR3 length: 13 residues. DNA of the CDR3: TGTTCCAGCAGCCCGGACAACTCCTACGAGCAGTACTTC. Amino acid sequence: CSSSPDNSYEQYF.

Many counts were recorded for this clone. The chain uses TRBV20-1 and TRBJ1-1; D is perhaps TRBD1 (6 bases). The ends were cut back, 1 base at V and 4 bases at J, with 16 bases in the middle. The CDR3 loop spans 15 amino acids. The germline V gene has CDR1 DFQATT and CDR2 SNEGSKA (reference sequence). The CDR3 DNA reads TGCAGTGCTAGAGCGGGGGGGGCGACGGTCACTGAAGCTTTCTTT. Residues: CSARAGGATVTEAFF.

By proportion, this clone is medium-sized. This chain connects TRBV2 to TRBJ2-7; 11 bases map to TRBD2. J gave up 5 bases and V 4 bases, and 4 bases lay outside the gene matches. CDR3 length equals 14 residues. Germline V gene sequence: CDR1 SNHLY, CDR2 FYNNEI. In DNA form, the CDR3 reads TGTGCCAGCAGTGCCCTAGCGGGAGGTCACGAGCAGTACTTC. It specifies CASSALAGGHEQYF. Variable domain in full (rest from reference TRBV2 and TRBJ2-7): EPEVTQTPSHQVTQMGQEVILRCVPISNHLYFYWYRQILGQKVEFLVSFYNNEISEKSEIFDDQFSVERPDGSNFTLKIRSTKLEDSAMYFCASSALAGGHEQYFGPGTRLTVT.

In this sample, this clone turned up many times. V is TRBV5-4 and J is TRBJ2-7; tentative D call: TRBD1 (5 bases). Germline CDR1 and CDR2: SGHNT and YYREEE (reference sequence). The CDR3 loop spans 14 amino acids. Trimming removed 0 bases at V and 6 bases at J, with 13 bases between. The CDR3 nucleotides read TGTGCCAGCAGCTTGGGGGGCCAGGGTGGCGAGCAGTACTTC. Translation: CASSLGGQGGEQYF.

This clone was seen at least ten times. The rearrangement uses TRBV19 and TRBJ2-1; TRBD2 aligns across 12 bases. Looked up from germline, CDR1 is LNHDA and CDR2 is SQIVND (reference sequence). The ends lost 6 bases at V and 7 bases at J; junction bases unmatched: 7. The CDR3 totals 15 residues. This CDR3 reads CASSRAGTSGNEQFF. The CDR3, as DNA: TGTGCCAGTAGCCGCGCCGGGACTAGCGGGAATGAGCAGTTCTTC.

The chain couples TRBV28 to TRBJ2-1; 10 nucleotides match TRBD2. The V gene's germline CDR1 is MDHEN and CDR2 SYDVKM. CDR3 length equals 18 residues. J lost 0 bases, V lost 5 bases, and 10 bases had no gene match. As DNA, the CDR3 is TGTGCCAGCAGTGTTCCGGGACTAGCGTCAAACTCCTACAATGAGCAGTTCTTC. Encoded protein: CASSVPGLASNSYNEQFF. Drawing the rest from reference TRBV28 and TRBJ2-1, the complete variable domain is DVKVTQSSRYLVKRTGEKVFLECVQDMDHENMFWYRQDPGLGLRLIYFSYDVKMKEKGDIPEGYSVSREKKERFSLILESASTNQTSMYLCASSVPGLASNSYNEQFFGPGTRLTVL.

This clone showed up just a few times. The chain links TRBV28 to TRBJ1-5, with TRBD1 matching over 8 bases. Germline V gene sequence: CDR1 MDHEN, CDR2 SYDVKM. The CDR3 spans 14 residues. The CDR3 loop reads CDRQNTGGNQPQHF. In DNA, the CDR3 is TGTGACAGACAAAATACAGGGGGAAATCAGCCCCAGCATTTT.

This CDR3 is CASSMDRGQPQHF. The CDR3 coding sequence is TGTGCCAGTAGTATGGACAGGGGTCAGCCCCAGCATTTT. The chain has TRBV19 and TRBJ1-5, with TRBD1 matching over 9 bases. This CDR3 has 13 amino acids. Germline loops: CDR1 LNHDA, CDR2 SQIVND (reference sequence). V gave up 3 bases and J gave up 6 bases; unmatched junction bases: 0. The variable domain in full, completed from reference TRBV19 and TRBJ1-5, reads DGGITQSPKYLFRKEGQNVTLSCEQNLNHDAMYWYRQDPGQGLRLIYYSQIVNDFQKGDIAEGYSVSREKKESFPLTVTSAQKNPTAFYLCASSMDRGQPQHFGDGTRLSIL.

To note about this clone: This may arise from a read error, as a much more abundant clone is one base away. The chain uses TRBV2 and TRBJ2-4; D unresolved. The germline V gene has CDR1 SNHLY and CDR2 FYNNEI. CDR3 length: 13 residues. V was shortened by 1 base and J by 8 bases, with 9 bases between the two germline ends. The CDR3 sequence: CASSEGPLDIQYF. The CDR3 DNA is TGTGCCAGCAGTGAAGGCCCCTTGGACATTCAGTACTTC.

This clone was counted between two and nine times. One end of the junction varies from germline; a read error may be responsible. Here the CDR3 DNA reads TGTGCCAGCAGTGGGCAGATGCAGAGCTCTGTGGCCAACGTCCTGACTTTC. This encodes CASSGQMQSSVANVLTF. V is TRBV28 and J is TRBJ2-6; D not resolved. Germline CDR1 and CDR2: MDHEN and SYDVKM. This CDR3 spans 17 amino acids.

This clone is medium-sized within its sample. The V and J genes are TRBV12-3 or TRBV12-4 and TRBJ2-7; 9 bases align to TRBD2. V was pared by 5 bases and J by 4 bases, with 3 bases of the junction left unmatched. The CDR3 spans 13 residues. In nucleotides, the CDR3 is TGTGCCAGCAGTCGTAGCGGGAGTTACGAGCAGTACTTC. Translation: CASSRSGSYEQYF.

This clone qualifies as medium-sized. The V gene is TRBV6-1, the J gene TRBJ2-1; TRBD1 is a possible D gene (5 bases). Trimming pared 2 bases from V and 4 bases from J, leaving 6 bases between. The CDR3 runs to 13 residues. Germline CDR1 MNHNS, CDR2 SASEGT. This chain's CDR3 is CASSENRYNEQFF. The DNA for the CDR3 is TGTGCCAGCAGTGAAAACAGGTACAATGAGCAGTTCTTC.

There are a few counts of this clone. This chain joins TRBV6-1 and TRBJ2-2; no definite D call. CDR3 length equals 13 residues. With 6 bases removed from V and 3 bases from J, the gap between germline ends came to 8 bases. Looked up from germline, CDR1 is MNHNS and CDR2 is SASEGT. CDR3 DNA sequence: TGTGCCAGCAGCACACGAGACACCGGGGAGCTGTTTTTT. Its protein product is CASSTRDTGELFF.

A note on this clone: One end of the junction is discordant with germline, which a read error may explain. This chain joins TRBV7-2 and TRBJ2-1, with D perhaps matching TRBD1 or TRBD2 (6 bases each). Germline V CDR1 and CDR2: SGHTA, FQGNSA. CDR3 length: 13 amino acids. This CDR3 is CASSLGGANEHFF. The CDR3 nucleotides are TGTGCCAGCAGCTTAGGGGGGGCCAATGAGCATTTCTTC.

This clone was observed a few times. The chain is built from TRBV15 and TRBJ2-1, with D maybe TRBD1 (6 bases). The CDR3 covers 16 residues. Germline CDR1 LNHNV, CDR2 YYDKDF (reference sequence). V shed 5 bases and J shed 6 bases, with 20 bases lying between them. This chain's CDR3 is CATSAWTVVHRNEQFF. The CDR3 region has the DNA TGTGCCACCAGCGCCTGGACAGTGGTCCACCGCAATGAGCAGTTCTTC.

This clone showed up just a few times. The chain is built from TRBV6-1 and TRBJ2-7; 9 nucleotides line up with TRBD1. The length of the CDR3 is 14 residues. Trimming cost V 6 bases and J 5 bases; bases outside gene matches: 8. From germline, CDR1 is MNHNS and CDR2 SASEGT. The CDR3 bases are TGTGCCAGCAGACGGACAGGGGAGTCCGACGAGCAGTACTTC. Protein: CASRRTGESDEQYF.

The chain has TRBV5-4 and TRBJ2-3, with 13 bases fitting TRBD2. Losses at the gene ends were 4 bases for V and 6 bases for J; bases not matched to a gene: 8. This CDR3 comprises 16 residues. Germline lookup yields CDR1 SGHNT and CDR2 YYREEE (reference sequence). CDR3 in amino acids: CASSLGLAGVLDTQYF. CDR3 in DNA: TGTGCCAGCAGCCTTGGACTAGCGGGAGTGTTGGATACGCAGTATTTT. The full variable domain, rest sourced from reference TRBV5-4 and TRBJ2-3, is ETGVTQSPTHLIKTRGQQVTLRCSSQSGHNTVSWYQQALGQGPQFIFQYYREEENGRGNFPPRFSGLQFPNYSSELNVNALELDDSALYLCASSLGLAGVLDTQYFGPGTRLTVL.

This clone has ten or more counts. The rearrangement uses TRBV19 and TRBJ2-4; D may match TRBD1 or TRBD2 (6 bases each). The V end was cut by 5 bases, the J end by 1 base, with 12 bases between. From germline, CDR1 is LNHDA and CDR2 SQIVND (reference sequence). The CDR3 is 15 amino acids. For the CDR3, the DNA is TGTGCCAGTAGTGGAGGGGGAAGGGCCAAAAACATTCAGTACTTC. Its protein product is CASSGGGRAKNIQYF. The full variable domain, its missing parts supplied by reference TRBV19 and TRBJ2-4, is DGGITQSPKYLFRKEGQNVTLSCEQNLNHDAMYWYRQDPGQGLRLIYYSQIVNDFQKGDIAEGYSVSREKKESFPLTVTSAQKNPTAFYLCASSGGGRAKNIQYFGAGTRLSVL.

The genes are TRBV5-1 and TRBJ2-7, with D tentatively TRBD1 (5 bases). The ends were cut back, 4 bases at V and 2 bases at J, with 16 bases in the middle. This CDR3 has 15 amino acids. The germline gives CDR1 SGHRS, CDR2 YFSETQ. The CDR3, as DNA: TGCGCCAGCAGCCCGACTCCAGGGAAACCCTACGAGCAGTACTTC. Protein product: CASSPTPGKPYEQYF.

CDR3: CASSSTGTENTEAFF. CDR3 in DNA: TGTGCCAGCAGCTCAACCGGGACAGAGAACACTGAAGCTTTCTTT. This chain uses TRBV9 with TRBJ1-1; the match to TRBD1 covers 7 bases. CDR1 SGDLS and CDR2 YYNGEE come from the germline V gene. CDR3 length: 15 amino acids. Trimming took 4 bases from V and 1 from J; bases not matched to a gene: 7.

This clone was counted between two and nine times. The CDR3 DNA reads as TGTGCCAGCAGTTCCCCGGGACAGGGCAATCAGCCCCAGCATTTT. Its protein is CASSSPGQGNQPQHF. The chain carries TRBV6-2 or TRBV6-3 and TRBJ1-5, with 8 bases that match TRBD1. With 4 bases clipped from V and 2 bases from J, the junction kept 4 bases outside the gene matches. The germline V gene encodes CDR1 MNHEY and CDR2 SVGEGT. The CDR3 runs 15 residues.

Turning to this clone: One junction end disagrees with the germline gene, perhaps due to a read error. The chain's CDR3 is CASGTLTGSQEQYF. As DNA, the CDR3 is TGCGCCAGCGGCACCTTGACAGGGTCCCAAGAGCAGTACTTC. The V gene is TRBV28, the J gene TRBJ2-7; 7 positions match TRBD1. CDR1 and CDR2 (germline): MDHEN, SYDVKM. The CDR3 has 14 amino acids.

This clone rates as medium-sized (0.01 to 0.1%). The rearrangement links TRBV19 to TRBJ1-1; TRBD1 might be the D (5 bases). The CDR3 extends over 13 amino acids. Germline loops: CDR1 LNHDA, CDR2 SQIVND (reference sequence). V lost 5 bases to trimming and J lost 3 bases, with 10 bases between them. CDR3 loop: CASSAGRDTEAFF. CDR3 bases: TGTGCCAGTAGTGCAGGGAGGGACACTGAAGCTTTCTTT.